These T cell receptor beta chains were read from a single sample in a study of cytomegalovirus exposure and HLA in healthy donors. Some clones are missing from TCRdb's copy, which holds only in-frame ones; the method was immunoSEQ multiplex PCR. The data show 120,000 to 150,000 clones, with approximately 78% seen just once and 2.5% to 3.5% held by the top ten. Sequencing was done on a sample of PBMCs. Receptors originate from a man aged 35 to 55 in good health and CMV-seropositive. Each CDR3 is given with its conserved first and last residue. The order of the fields is V gene, J gene, CDR3 protein.

V gene: TRBV4-1
J gene: TRBJ1-5
CDR3 protein: CASSPDRVGNQPQHF

V gene: TRBV5-1
J gene: TRBJ2-1
CDR3 protein: CASSSSQGPNNEQFF

V gene: TRBV27
J gene: TRBJ2-2
CDR3 protein: CASSRAGIRTGELFF

V gene: TRBV18
J gene: TRBJ2-1
CDR3 protein: CASSPVASSYNEQFF

V gene: TRBV30
J gene: TRBJ1-1
CDR3 protein: CAWSVWQQPEAFF

V gene: TRBV7-8
J gene: TRBJ1-3
CDR3 protein: CASSLGGQGMNTIYF

V gene: TRBV4-2
J gene: TRBJ2-2
CDR3 protein: CASSQTGRGELFF

V gene: TRBV19
J gene: TRBJ1-3
CDR3 protein: CATPPPGEGNTIYF

V gene: TRBV18
J gene: TRBJ1-5
CDR3 protein: CASSPGTGDDSNQPQHF

V gene: TRBV6-4
J gene: TRBJ1-1
CDR3 protein: CASSYSYKNTEAFF

V gene: TRBV7-9
J gene: TRBJ2-1
CDR3 protein: CASSAPPDRGLGDEQFF

V gene: TRBV29-1
J gene: TRBJ1-1
CDR3 protein: CSVVWGGTEAFF

V gene: TRBV28
J gene: TRBJ2-5
CDR3 protein: CASSWPLKGQGVRETQYF

V gene: TRBV7-9
J gene: TRBJ1-2
CDR3 protein: CASSLTKVGRLIAYGYTF

V gene: TRBV19
J gene: TRBJ1-1
CDR3 protein: CASLRGTNTEAFF

V gene: TRBV15
J gene: TRBJ2-3
CDR3 protein: CATSRGKGGATDTQYF

V gene: TRBV19
J gene: TRBJ1-1
CDR3 protein: CASSNQGLVNTEAFF

V gene: TRBV9
J gene: TRBJ2-3
CDR3 protein: CASSLREDTSTDTQYF

V gene: TRBV7-3
J gene: TRBJ2-2
CDR3 protein: CASSPPGTSGPGELFF

V gene: TRBV7-9
J gene: TRBJ2-1
CDR3 protein: CASRTPLGREIRNEQFF

V gene: TRBV4-2
J gene: TRBJ2-5
CDR3 protein: CASSQDSTLAGVRETQYF

V gene: TRBV28
J gene: TRBJ2-7
CDR3 protein: CASSLSYIFYEQYF

V gene: TRBV6-1
J gene: TRBJ2-6
CDR3 protein: CASNPQGSGANVLTF

V gene: TRBV11-1
J gene: TRBJ2-7
CDR3 protein: CASSLLAGSSYEQYF

V gene: TRBV18
J gene: TRBJ2-5
CDR3 protein: CASSPGRGQETQYF

V gene: TRBV11-3
J gene: TRBJ2-5
CDR3 protein: CASSFGLAPQETQYF

V gene: TRBV7-9
J gene: TRBJ2-7
CDR3 protein: CSSSSFQGVGPSHEQYF

V gene: TRBV6-5
J gene: TRBJ1-2
CDR3 protein: CASRGGERGYTF

V gene: TRBV19
J gene: TRBJ1-5
CDR3 protein: CASQGQGNQPQHF

V gene: TRBV18
J gene: TRBJ2-7
CDR3 protein: CASSLGLAGPYEQYF

V gene: TRBV10-3
J gene: TRBJ1-1
CDR3 protein: CAAATDEAFF

V gene: TRBV6-5
J gene: TRBJ1-5
CDR3 protein: CASSVQEGQPQHF

V gene: TRBV4-3
J gene: TRBJ1-3
CDR3 protein: CASSQEGGAGNTIYF